This T cell receptor beta chain was retrieved from a study of shared clonotypes between healthy human individuals (TCRdb year 2020). Background on the whole study: The cohort included three men and a couple of women between 18 and 49 years of age. To estimate repertoire size and how much clonotypes are shared between individuals, the study performed deep sequencing of blood TCR repertoires from roughly five healthy adults. To increase sequencing depth and limit assay-specific biases, TCR repertoire library preparation and sequencing were carried out by different laboratories using diverse techniques. Per donor, three plates each were used for CD4 naive and CD4 memory, two for CD8 naive, and one for CD8 memory. Each donor's leukapheresis produced roughly between about 0.8 and 8.9 billion PBMCs. The paper's findings and limits, for the study overall: Incomplete sequencing was indicated by rarefaction of sorted-subset datasets, despite the large sequencing depth. Larger estimated clonotype richness was generally found for naive subsets than for memory subsets. Sampling was restricted to blood, and TCR repertoires in tissues likely differ from the TCR repertoires found in blood. Compared with non-shared clonotypes, clonotypes shared by all four sorted-subset donors had higher generation probabilities. Sharing across a few donors was observed for about 5% of naive CD4, under 4% of naive CD8, 2% to 2.5% of memory CD4, and around 0.42% of memory CD8 clonotypes. Based on pairwise subsampling, the degree of clonotype sharing among donors was expected to be affected by sequencing depth. Because the study included only a small number of donors, the genetic and exposure-history diversity represented was limited.

Using the deep immunoSEQ assay, TCR CDR3 regions were amplified from genomic DNA by multiplex PCR. Genomic DNA extracted from each cell subset was distributed evenly over all wells of several immunoSEQ 96-well plates, and each plate served as one replicate. Each replicate PCR for sorted subsets received about 220 ng genomic DNA, equal to 28,000 or so T cell genomes. The purified libraries were quantified using a Qubit 3.0 fluorometer, sized with a Bioanalyzer 2100, and then quantified again using the KAPA Library Quantification kit. A separate single-read 150-cycle Illumina NextSeq 550 flow cell was used to sequence each immunoSEQ 96-well plate. Processing in the source paper ran as follows. Because the immunoSEQ output held only junctional sequences and lacked quality scores, the filtering could not match the filtering applied to full-length reads. Sequences were annotated with PyIR, a Python wrapper for IgBLAST v1.9, using IMGT germline references to assign V/J genes and CDR3. Reads with weak V/J assignments (E-value above 1e-6), missing CDR3, stop codons, out-of-frame junctions, or ambiguous translated residues were removed. A V3J clonotype was defined by an identical inferred V gene, J gene, and CDR3 amino acid sequence. Percentage overlap between repertoires was computed as shared unique clonotypes divided by the size of the smaller repertoire. RTK rarefaction, the Chao1 estimator, and Recon v2.1 estimates of unobserved clonotypes were used to assess repertoire richness. OLGA was used to compute generation probabilities for all TCRbeta clonotypes that the gDNA method yielded from a handful of donors. This is the immuneACCESS table as TCRdb keeps it, with only in-frame sequences that have V and J called. A part of the clones is gone; compared with another copy, unresolved V genes explain less than half, and the rest is unexplained. Clone size and the V and J calls come from that table; the DNA yielded D and trimming. Across this sample there are approximately 1,500,000 clones, with 95% to 99% seen only once. Approximately 0.44% of the sample is taken by the ten largest.

Healthy HIV-negative adults with no recently reported acute infections or vaccinations were included as donors. All donors were Caucasian adults living in Nashville, Tennessee, USA. CD4+ T cells were enriched by magnetic negative selection; naive cells were then positively selected on CD45RA, and the negative fraction formed the memory subset. Blood was collected by leukapheresis, and PBMCs were isolated by Ficoll-Histopaque density gradient centrifugation and then cryopreserved in liquid nitrogen vapor phase. Analytical flow cytometry was used to check the purity and quantity of each magnetically sorted T cell population. Genomic DNA was isolated from every sorted fraction and measured by UV absorbance on a Nanodrop 2000c. The CDR3 numbers 13 residues from cysteine through phenylalanine. Only CDR3 DNA is held: 39 bases, read in frame from base 1. The V end loses 0 bases and the J end loses 2 bases, and a stretch of 6 bases separates them. The germline V gene encodes CDR1 SGHRS and CDR2 YFSETQ.

About this clone: It lacks a known antigen. Per-base qualities were not stored, and no clone one base away is much larger. The same CDR3 also results from other DNA sequences found in this sample.

Sequenced: naive CD4+ T cells sorted from blood. The label giving this sample's cell subset or site can be read as: CD45RA+ positively selected. The chain is made from TRBV5-1 and TRBJ2-7, with an unclear D gene assignment. This TCR derives from a young man in good health. The CDR3 amino acid sequence is: CASSLASTYEQYF. The DNA reads as follows: TGCGCCAGCAGCTTGGCGTCCACCTACGAGCAGTACTTC.